The entry that follows covers one T cell receptor beta chain sequence. The antigen remains unidentified. The CDR3 has 15 amino acids. CDR1 is KGHSH and CDR2 is LQKENI in the germline V gene. Deletions cut 0 bases from V and 2 bases from J, with 10 bases between. The record originates from a study of cytomegalovirus exposure and HLA in healthy donors. TCRdb's table, derived via immunoSEQ multiplex PCR, lists solely in-frame clones and lacks some. Of about 160,000 clones listed, approximately 81% are singletons. Study findings and constraints: The study designated over 150 TCR beta chains cytomegalovirus-associated. Despite most TCR sequences being rare, some public TCRs occurred in many donors.

What was sequenced was PBMCs. This receptor was taken from a man in his thirties or forties in good health and CMV-seropositive. The rearrangement joins TRBV18 to TRBJ1-1; perhaps TRBD1 as D (6 bases). The CDR3: CASSPPLTGNTEAFF. The CDR3 region has the DNA TGTGCCAGCTCACCACCCTTGACAGGTAACACTGAAGCTTTCTTT. Together with reference TRBV18 and TRBJ1-1, the CDR3 gives the full variable domain: NAGVMQNPRHLVRRRGQEARLRCSPMKGHSHVYWYRQLPEEGLKFMVYLQKENIIDESGMPKERFSAEFPKEGPSILRIQQVVRGDSAAYFCASSPPLTGNTEAFFGQGTRLTVV.